These T cell receptor beta chains were read from a single sample in a study of OX40 agonist ivuxolimab in advanced cancers. Repertoires were generated with immunoSEQ multiplex PCR, while TCRdb's copy carries only in-frame clones and drops some. The sample holds around 150,000 clones; about nine tenths are singletons and the top ten take around 0.99%. The source was CD4+ or CD8+ T cells sorted from blood, collected in a trial of the OX40 agonist ivuxolimab. These receptors originate from an adult with an advanced solid tumor such as melanoma, head and neck, liver or kidney cancer. Each CDR3 is given with its conserved first and last residue. A D gene is named only where the DNA matches it firmly. Size is stated for part of the rows, as once, few or many counts, or as a class when the clone is expanded.

v_call,clone_size,j_call,d_call,cdr3_aa,cdr3_nt
TRBV6-1,-,TRBJ2-7,TRBD1,CASSERRDREYEQYF,TGTGCCAGCAGTGAACGCCGGGACAGGGAATACGAGCAGTACTTC
TRBV27,-,TRBJ1-6,-,CASTREGGSPLHF,TGTGCCAGCACCAGGGAGGGAGGATCACCCCTCCACTTT
TRBV4-2,-,TRBJ2-5,TRBD2,CASSRPAGGVGGETQYF,TGTGCCAGCAGCCGCCCCGCGGGGGGGGTCGGAGGGGAGACCCAGTACTTC
TRBV2,-,TRBJ1-2,-,CASITSLIYGYTF,TGTGCCAGCATAACTAGTCTTATCTATGGCTACACCTTC
TRBV13,-,TRBJ1-1,-,CASSLGQAAAEAFF,TGTGCCAGCAGCTTAGGGCAGGCCGCGGCTGAAGCTTTCTTT
TRBV6-6,-,TRBJ1-1,-,CASFQVTEAFF,TGTGCCAGCTTTCAAGTCACTGAAGCTTTCTTT
TRBV15,once,TRBJ1-5,TRBD1,CATSRAPGQGGPLSQPQHF,TGTGCCACCAGCAGAGCACCGGGACAGGGGGGACCTCTCAGTCAGCCCCAGCATTTT
TRBV14,-,TRBJ1-1,-,CASSQEKLQEAFF,TGTGCCAGCAGCCAAGAAAAGCTCCAGGAAGCTTTCTTT
TRBV9,-,TRBJ1-1,-,CASSVGRVEDTEAFF,TGTGCCAGCAGCGTAGGGAGGGTGGAGGACACTGAAGCTTTCTTT
TRBV19,-,TRBJ2-1,TRBD2,CASSRGGEPYNEQFF,TGTGCCAGTAGTCGGGGGGGAGAGCCCTACAATGAGCAGTTCTTC
TRBV5-6,few,TRBJ1-5,TRBD1,CASSRGQGTQPQHF,TGTGCCAGCAGTCGGGGACAGGGGACTCAGCCCCAGCATTTT
TRBV10-3,-,TRBJ1-2,TRBD1,CAIRATGGYGYTF,TGTGCCATCAGGGCCACAGGGGGCTATGGCTACACCTTC
TRBV7-3,-,TRBJ2-2,-,CASKGSGSMTGELFF,TGTGCCAGCAAGGGGTCCGGGAGCATGACCGGGGAGCTGTTTTTT
TRBV2,-,TRBJ2-4,-,CASSEEVEVYF,TGTGCCAGCAGTGAAGAGGTCGAGGTGTACTTC
TRBV5-5,-,TRBJ2-3,-,CASSSRDGRTDTQYF,TGTGCCAGCAGCTCCCGGGACGGACGCACAGATACGCAGTATTTT
TRBV30,-,TRBJ1-1,TRBD1,CAWTRDRGSSEAFF,TGTGCCTGGACCCGGGACAGGGGGTCGTCTGAAGCTTTCTTT